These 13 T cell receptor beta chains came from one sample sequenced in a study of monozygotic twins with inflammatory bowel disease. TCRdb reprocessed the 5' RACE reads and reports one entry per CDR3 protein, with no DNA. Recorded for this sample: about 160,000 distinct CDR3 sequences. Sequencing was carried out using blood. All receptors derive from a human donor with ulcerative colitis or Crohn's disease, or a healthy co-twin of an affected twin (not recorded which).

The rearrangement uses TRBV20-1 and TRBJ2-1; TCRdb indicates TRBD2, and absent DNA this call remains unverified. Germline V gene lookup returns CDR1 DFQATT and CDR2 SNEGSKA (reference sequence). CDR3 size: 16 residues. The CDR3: CSARDLQGRALGEQFF.

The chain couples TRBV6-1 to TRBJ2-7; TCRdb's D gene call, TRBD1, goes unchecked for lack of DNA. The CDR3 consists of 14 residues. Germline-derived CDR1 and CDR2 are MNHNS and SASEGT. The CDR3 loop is CASSPWTGGYEQYF.

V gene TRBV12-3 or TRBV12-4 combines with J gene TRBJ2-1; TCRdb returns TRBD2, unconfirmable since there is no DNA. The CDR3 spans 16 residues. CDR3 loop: CASSWTSGRLGNEQFF.

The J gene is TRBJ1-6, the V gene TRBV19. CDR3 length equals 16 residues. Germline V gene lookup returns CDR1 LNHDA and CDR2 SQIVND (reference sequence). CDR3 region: CASSTPGQAAYSPLHF.

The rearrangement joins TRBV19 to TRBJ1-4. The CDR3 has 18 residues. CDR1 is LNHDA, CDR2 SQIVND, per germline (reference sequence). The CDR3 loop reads CASTKRADRSATNEKLFF.

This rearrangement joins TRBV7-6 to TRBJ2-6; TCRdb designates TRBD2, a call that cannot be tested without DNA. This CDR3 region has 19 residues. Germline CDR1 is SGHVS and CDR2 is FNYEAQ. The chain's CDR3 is CASSLFAGTGSSGANVLTF.

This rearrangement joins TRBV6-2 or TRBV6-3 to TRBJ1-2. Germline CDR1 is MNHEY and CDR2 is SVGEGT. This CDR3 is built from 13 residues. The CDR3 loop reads CASTLTDYYGYTF.

The CDR3 sequence: CASQREGGFDEQFF. This chain uses TRBV27 with TRBJ2-1; TCRdb's D call, TRBD2, is unchecked because there is no DNA. The germline V gene encodes CDR1 MNHEY and CDR2 SMNVEV (reference sequence). The CDR3 spans 14 residues.

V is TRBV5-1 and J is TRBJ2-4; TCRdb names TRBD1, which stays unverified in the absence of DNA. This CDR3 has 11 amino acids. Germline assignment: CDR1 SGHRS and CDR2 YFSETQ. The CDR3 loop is CASSQGGIQYF.

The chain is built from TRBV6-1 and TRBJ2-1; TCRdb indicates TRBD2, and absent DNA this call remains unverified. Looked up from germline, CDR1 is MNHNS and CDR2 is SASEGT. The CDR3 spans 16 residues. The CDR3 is CASSSASGGFYNEQFF.

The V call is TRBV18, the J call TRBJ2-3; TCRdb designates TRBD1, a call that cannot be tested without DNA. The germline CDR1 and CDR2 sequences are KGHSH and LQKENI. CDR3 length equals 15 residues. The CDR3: CASSPGTPLKDTQYF.

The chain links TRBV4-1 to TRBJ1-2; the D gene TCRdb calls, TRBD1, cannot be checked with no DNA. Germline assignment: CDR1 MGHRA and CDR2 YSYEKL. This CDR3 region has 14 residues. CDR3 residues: CASSPPDRGKGYTF.

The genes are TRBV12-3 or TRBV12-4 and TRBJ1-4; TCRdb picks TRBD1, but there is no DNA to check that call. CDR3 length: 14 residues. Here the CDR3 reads CASSLAGIGEKLFF.